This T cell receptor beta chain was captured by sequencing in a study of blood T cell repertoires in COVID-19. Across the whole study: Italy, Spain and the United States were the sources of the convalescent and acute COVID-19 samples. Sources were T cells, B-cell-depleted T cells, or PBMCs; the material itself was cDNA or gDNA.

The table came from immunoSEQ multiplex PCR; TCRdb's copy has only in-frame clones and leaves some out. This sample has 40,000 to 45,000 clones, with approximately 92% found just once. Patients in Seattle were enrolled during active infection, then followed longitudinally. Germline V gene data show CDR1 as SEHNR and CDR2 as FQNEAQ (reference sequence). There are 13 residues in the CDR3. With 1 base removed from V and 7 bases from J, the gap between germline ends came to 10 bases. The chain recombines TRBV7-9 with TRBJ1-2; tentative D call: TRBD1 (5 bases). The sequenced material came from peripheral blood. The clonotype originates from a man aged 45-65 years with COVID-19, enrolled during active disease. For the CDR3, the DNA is TGTGCCAGCAGCTTAGAGGCGGGGCTTGGCTACACCTTC. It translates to CASSLEAGLGYTF.